This TCR beta chain was documented in a study of Graves' ophthalmopathy and Graves' hyperthyroidism. Findings and limits, study-wide: Ophthalmopathy cases were distinguished from stable hyperthyroidism by a 13-signature model, reaching just over 85% sensitivity and 65% to 83% specificity.

No donor had other autoimmune disease, uncontrolled infection, pregnancy or lactation. Scientists amplified the TCR beta CDR3 regions from RNA transcripts. After a first-round RT-PCR with HTBI primers, a second-round multiplex PCR was run. TCRdb itself ran the multiplex PCR reads through MiXCR, one entry per CDR3 protein. Among hundreds of thousands of distinct CDR3 sequences listed, roughly 21% were seen once. This CDR3 has 12 residues. In germline, CDR1 is KGHDR, CDR2 SFDVKD. V lost 3 bases to trimming and J lost 12 bases; unmatched junction nucleotides: 5. This clonotype was picked up many times. Its antigen is unknown.

The TCR originated in a woman between 45 and 60 years old with Graves' ophthalmopathy. The chain links TRBV24-1 to TRBJ2-3; 7 nucleotides align to TRBD1. Material: peripheral blood. CDR3 protein: CATSDVAGGQYF. The CDR3 DNA follows: TGTGCCACCAGTGATGTCGCAGGGGGACAGTATTTT.